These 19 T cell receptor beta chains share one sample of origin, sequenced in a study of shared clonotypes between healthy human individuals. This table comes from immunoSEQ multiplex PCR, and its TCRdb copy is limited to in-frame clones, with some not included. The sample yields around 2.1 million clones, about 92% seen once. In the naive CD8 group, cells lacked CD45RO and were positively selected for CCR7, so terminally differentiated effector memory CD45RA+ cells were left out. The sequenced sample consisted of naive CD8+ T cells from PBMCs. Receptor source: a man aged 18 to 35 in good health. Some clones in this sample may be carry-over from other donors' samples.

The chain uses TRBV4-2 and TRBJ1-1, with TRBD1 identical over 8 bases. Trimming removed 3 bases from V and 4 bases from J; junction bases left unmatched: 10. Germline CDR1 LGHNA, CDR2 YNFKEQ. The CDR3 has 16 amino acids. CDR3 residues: CASSQATGEVATEAFF. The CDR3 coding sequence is TGTGCCAGCAGCCAGGCGACAGGGGAGGTCGCCACTGAAGCTTTCTTT.

The CDR3 nucleotides read TGTGCCAGCAGCTCGAACAGGGAATACGAGCAGTACTTC. This encodes CASSSNREYEQYF. V usage is TRBV7-9 and J usage is TRBJ2-7; tentatively, D is TRBD1 (6 bases). Deletions cut 4 bases from V and 4 bases from J, with 11 bases between. CDR3 size: 13 residues. Germline lookup yields CDR1 SEHNR and CDR2 FQNEAQ (reference sequence).

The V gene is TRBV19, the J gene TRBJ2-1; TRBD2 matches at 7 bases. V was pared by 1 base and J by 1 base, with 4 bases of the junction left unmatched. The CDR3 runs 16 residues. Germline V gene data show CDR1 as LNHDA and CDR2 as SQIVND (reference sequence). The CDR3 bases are TGTGCCAGTAGTATAGGCGGGAGACTGTCCTACAATGAGCAGTTCTTC. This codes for CASSIGGRLSYNEQFF. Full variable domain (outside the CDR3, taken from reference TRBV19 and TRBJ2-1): DGGITQSPKYLFRKEGQNVTLSCEQNLNHDAMYWYRQDPGQGLRLIYYSQIVNDFQKGDIAEGYSVSREKKESFPLTVTSAQKNPTAFYLCASSIGGRLSYNEQFFGPGTRLTVL.

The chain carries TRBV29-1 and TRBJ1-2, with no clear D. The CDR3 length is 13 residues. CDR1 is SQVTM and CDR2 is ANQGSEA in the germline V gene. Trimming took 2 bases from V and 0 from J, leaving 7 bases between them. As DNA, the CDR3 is TGCAGCGTTGAAAAGGTGACTAACTATGGCTACACCTTC. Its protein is CSVEKVTNYGYTF.

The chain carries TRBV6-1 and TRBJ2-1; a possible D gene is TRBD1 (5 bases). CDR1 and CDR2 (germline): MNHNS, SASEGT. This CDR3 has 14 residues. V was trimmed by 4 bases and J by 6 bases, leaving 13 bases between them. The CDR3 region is CASSGRQGGNEQFF. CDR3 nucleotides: TGTGCCAGCAGTGGTCGGCAGGGTGGCAATGAGCAGTTCTTC.

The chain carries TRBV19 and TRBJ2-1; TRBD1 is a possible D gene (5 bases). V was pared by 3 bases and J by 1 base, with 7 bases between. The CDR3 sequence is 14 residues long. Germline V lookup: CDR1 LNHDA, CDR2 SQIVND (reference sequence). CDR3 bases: TGTGCCAGTAGTATGTCAGGGTCCTACAATGAGCAGTTCTTC. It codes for CASSMSGSYNEQFF.

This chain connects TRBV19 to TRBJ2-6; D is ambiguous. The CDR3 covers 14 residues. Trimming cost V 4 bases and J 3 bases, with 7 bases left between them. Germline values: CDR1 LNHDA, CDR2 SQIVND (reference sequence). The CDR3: CASSSLDGANVLTF. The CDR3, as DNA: TGTGCCAGTAGTAGTTTGGATGGGGCCAACGTCCTGACTTTC.

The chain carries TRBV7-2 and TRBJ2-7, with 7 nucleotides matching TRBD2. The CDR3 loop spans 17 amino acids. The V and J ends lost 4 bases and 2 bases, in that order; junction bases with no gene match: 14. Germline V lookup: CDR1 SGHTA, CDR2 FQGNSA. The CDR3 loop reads CASSWPVSGQITYEQYF. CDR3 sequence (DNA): TGTGCCAGCAGCTGGCCCGTTAGCGGGCAAATAACCTACGAGCAGTACTTC.

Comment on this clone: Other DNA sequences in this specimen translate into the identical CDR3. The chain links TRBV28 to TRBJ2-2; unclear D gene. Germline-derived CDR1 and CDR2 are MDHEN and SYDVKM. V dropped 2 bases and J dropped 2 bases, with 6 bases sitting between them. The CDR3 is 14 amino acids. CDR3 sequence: CASSLRVNTGELFF. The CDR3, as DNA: TGTGCCAGCAGTTTAAGGGTAAACACCGGGGAGCTGTTTTTT.

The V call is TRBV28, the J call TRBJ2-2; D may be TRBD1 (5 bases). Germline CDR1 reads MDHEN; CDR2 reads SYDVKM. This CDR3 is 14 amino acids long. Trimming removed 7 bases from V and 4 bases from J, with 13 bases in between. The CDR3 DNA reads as TGTGCCAGCACCCCAGGGTCCGGCACCGGGGAGCTGTTTTTT. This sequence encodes CASTPGSGTGELFF.

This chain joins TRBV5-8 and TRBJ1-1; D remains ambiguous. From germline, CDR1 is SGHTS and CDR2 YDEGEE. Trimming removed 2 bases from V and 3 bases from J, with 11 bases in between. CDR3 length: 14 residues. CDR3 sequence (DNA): TGTGCCAGCAGCTTCGGCCTGACGGACACTGAAGCTTTCTTT. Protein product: CASSFGLTDTEAFF.

CDR3 in amino acids: CASSDTKNYGYTF. Here the CDR3 DNA reads TGTGCCAGCAGTGATACCAAGAACTATGGCTACACCTTC. The rearrangement joins TRBV2 to TRBJ1-2; D is ambiguous. The V end was cut by 3 bases, the J end by 2 bases, with 7 bases between. The CDR3 contains 13 residues. Looked up from germline, CDR1 is SNHLY and CDR2 is FYNNEI.

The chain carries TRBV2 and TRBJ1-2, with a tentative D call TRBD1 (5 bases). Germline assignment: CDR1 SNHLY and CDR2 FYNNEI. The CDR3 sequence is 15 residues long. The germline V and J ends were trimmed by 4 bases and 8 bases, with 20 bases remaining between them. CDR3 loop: CASSGLGRSRLGYTF. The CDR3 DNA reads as TGTGCCAGCAGTGGACTGGGACGGAGCAGGCTGGGCTACACCTTC.

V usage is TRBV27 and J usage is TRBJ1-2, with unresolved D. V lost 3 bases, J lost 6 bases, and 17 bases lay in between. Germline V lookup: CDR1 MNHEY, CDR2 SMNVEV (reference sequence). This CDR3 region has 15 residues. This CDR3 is CASSFYLGKEDGYTF. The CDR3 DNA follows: TGTGCCAGCAGTTTTTATCTGGGGAAGGAAGATGGCTACACCTTC.

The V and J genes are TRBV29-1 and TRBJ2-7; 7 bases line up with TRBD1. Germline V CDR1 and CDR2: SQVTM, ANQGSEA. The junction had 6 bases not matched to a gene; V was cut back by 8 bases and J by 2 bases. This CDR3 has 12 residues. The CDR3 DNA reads TGCAGCATGGACAGGCGAGCCTACGAGCAGTACTTC. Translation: CSMDRRAYEQYF.

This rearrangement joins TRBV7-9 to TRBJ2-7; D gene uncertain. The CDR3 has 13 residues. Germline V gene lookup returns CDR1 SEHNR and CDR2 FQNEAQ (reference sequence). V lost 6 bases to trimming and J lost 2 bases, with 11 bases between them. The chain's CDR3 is CASRQGPTYEQYF. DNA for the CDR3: TGTGCCAGCAGACAAGGCCCTACCTACGAGCAGTACTTC.

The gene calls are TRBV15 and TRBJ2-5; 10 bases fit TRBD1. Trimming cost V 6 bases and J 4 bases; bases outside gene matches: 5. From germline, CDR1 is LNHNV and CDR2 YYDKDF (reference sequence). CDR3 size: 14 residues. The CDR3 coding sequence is TGTGCCACCAGGGACAGGGGGAGCGGAGAGACCCAGTACTTC. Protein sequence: CATRDRGSGETQYF.

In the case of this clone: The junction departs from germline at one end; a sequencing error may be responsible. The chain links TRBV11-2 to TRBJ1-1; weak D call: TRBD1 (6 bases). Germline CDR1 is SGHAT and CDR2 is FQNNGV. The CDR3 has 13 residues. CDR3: CASSGTLNTEAFF. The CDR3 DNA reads TGTGCCAGCAGCGGGACACTGAACACAGAAGCTTTCTTT. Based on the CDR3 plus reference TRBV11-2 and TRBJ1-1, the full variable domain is EAGVAQSPRYKIIEKRQSVAFWCNPISGHATLYWYQQILGQGPKLLIQFQNNGVVDDSQLPKDRFSAERLKGVDSTLKIQPAKLEDSAVYLCASSGTLNTEAFFGQGTRLTVV.

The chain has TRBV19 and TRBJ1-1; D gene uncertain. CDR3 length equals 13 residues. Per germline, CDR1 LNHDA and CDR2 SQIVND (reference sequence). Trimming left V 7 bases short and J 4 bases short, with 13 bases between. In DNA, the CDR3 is TGTGCCAGTACCCAACCGGGGTTCACTGAAGCTTTCTTT. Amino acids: CASTQPGFTEAFF.